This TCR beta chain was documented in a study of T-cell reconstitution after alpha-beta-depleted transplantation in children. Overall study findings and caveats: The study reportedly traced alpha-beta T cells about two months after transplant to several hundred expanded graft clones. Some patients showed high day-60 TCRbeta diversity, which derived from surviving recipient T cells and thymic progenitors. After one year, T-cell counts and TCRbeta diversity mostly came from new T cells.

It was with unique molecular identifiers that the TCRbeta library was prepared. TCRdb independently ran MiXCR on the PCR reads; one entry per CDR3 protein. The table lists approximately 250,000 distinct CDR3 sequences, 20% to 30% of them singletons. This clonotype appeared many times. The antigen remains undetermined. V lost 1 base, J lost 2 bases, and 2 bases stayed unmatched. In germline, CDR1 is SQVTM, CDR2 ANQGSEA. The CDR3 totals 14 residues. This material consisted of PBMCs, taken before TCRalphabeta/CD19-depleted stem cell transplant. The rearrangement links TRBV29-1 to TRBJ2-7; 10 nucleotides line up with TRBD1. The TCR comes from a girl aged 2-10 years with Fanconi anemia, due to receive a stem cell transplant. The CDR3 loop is CSVEGTGGAYEQYF. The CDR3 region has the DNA TGCAGCGTTGAAGGGACAGGGGGTGCCTACGAGCAGTACTTC.